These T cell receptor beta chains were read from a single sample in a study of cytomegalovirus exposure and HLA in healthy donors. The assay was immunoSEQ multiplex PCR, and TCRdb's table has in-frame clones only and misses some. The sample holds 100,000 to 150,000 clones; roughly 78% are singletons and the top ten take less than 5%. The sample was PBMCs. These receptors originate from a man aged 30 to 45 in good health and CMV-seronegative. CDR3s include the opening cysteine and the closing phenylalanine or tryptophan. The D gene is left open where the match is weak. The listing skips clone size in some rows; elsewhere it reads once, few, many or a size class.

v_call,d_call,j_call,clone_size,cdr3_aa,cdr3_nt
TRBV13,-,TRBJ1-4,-,CASSLFATNEKLFF,TGTGCCAGCAGCTTATTCGCAACTAATGAAAAACTGTTTTTT
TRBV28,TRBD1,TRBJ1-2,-,CASTRGGDRGRGGYTF,TGTGCCAGCACCCGGGGAGGGGACAGGGGGCGAGGTGGCTACACCTTC
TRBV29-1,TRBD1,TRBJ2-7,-,CSVEDPGTGVREQYF,TGCAGCGTTGAAGATCCCGGGACAGGGGTAAGAGAGCAGTACTTC
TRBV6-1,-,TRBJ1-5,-,CASIRQATDQPQHF,TGTGCCAGCATCCGACAGGCGACGGATCAGCCCCAGCATTTT
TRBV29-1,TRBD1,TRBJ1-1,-,CSVEGLTGFSMNTEAFF,TGCAGCGTTGAAGGCTTGACAGGGTTTAGCATGAACACTGAAGCTTTCTTT
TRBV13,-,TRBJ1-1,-,CASSLGDHGGTEAFF,TGTGCCAGCAGCTTAGGCGATCATGGAGGCACTGAAGCTTTCTTT
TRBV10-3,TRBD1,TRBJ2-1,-,CAIRGTAVRLNEQFF,TGTGCCATCAGGGGGACAGCAGTTAGGCTCAATGAGCAGTTCTTC
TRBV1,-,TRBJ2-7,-,CTSSVLHGTSGVYEQYF,TGCACCAGCAGCGTCTTACACGGGACTAGCGGGGTCTACGAGCAGTACTTC
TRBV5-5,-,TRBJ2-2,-,CASSLIALNTGELFF,TGTGCCAGCAGCTTGATAGCGTTGAACACCGGGGAGCTGTTTTTT
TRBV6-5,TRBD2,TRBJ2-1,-,CASSYSASGVNEQFF,TGTGCCAGCAGTTACTCGGCTAGCGGGGTCAATGAGCAGTTCTTC
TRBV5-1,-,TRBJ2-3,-,CASSLGRVVADTQYF,TGCGCCAGCAGCTTGGGGAGGGTGGTAGCAGATACGCAGTATTTT
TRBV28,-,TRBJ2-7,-,CASSLRAGSPPYEQYF,TGTGCCAGCAGTTTAAGGGCCGGGAGCCCCCCCTACGAGCAGTACTTC
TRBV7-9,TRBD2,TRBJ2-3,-,CASSLVLAGGLDTQYF,TGTGCCAGCAGCTTGGTTCTAGCGGGGGGGCTAGATACGCAGTATTTT
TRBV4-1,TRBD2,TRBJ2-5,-,CASSQMTSGGLSRETQYF,TGCGCCAGCAGCCAAATGACTAGCGGGGGCCTATCCCGGGAGACCCAGTACTTC
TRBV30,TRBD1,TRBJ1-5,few,CAWSVPRTGTYNQPQHF,TGTGCCTGGAGTGTGCCCCGGACAGGGACGTACAATCAGCCCCAGCATTTT
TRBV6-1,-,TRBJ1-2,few,CASSLRPGEYGYTF,TGTGCCAGCAGTTTACGCCCGGGGGAGTATGGCTACACCTTC
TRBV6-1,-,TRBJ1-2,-,CASSLRSGGYTF,TGTGCCAGCAGCCTCCGATCGGGGGGCTACACCTTC
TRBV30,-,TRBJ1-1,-,CAWSYGAMNTEAFF,TGTGCCTGGAGTTATGGGGCCATGAACACTGAAGCTTTCTTT
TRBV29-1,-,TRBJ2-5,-,CSVAPRLGSYETQYF,TGCAGCGTTGCCCCCCGACTAGGTAGTTATGAGACCCAGTACTTC
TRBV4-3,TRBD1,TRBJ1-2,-,CASSQDLGTANYGYTF,TGCGCCAGCAGCCAAGATTTAGGGACAGCTAACTATGGCTACACCTTC
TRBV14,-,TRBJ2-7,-,CASSPAGDTYEQYF,TGTGCCAGCAGCCCAGCTGGGGACACCTACGAGCAGTACTTC
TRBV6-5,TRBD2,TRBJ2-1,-,CASSHTGTSINEQFF,TGTGCCAGCAGTCACACCGGGACTAGTATAAATGAGCAGTTCTTC
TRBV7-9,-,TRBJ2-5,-,CASSLDLVPPQYF,TGTGCCAGCAGCTTAGATTTAGTCCCTCCTCAGTACTTC
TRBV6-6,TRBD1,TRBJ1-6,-,CASSYRDRYNSPLHF,TGTGCCAGCAGTTACCGGGACAGGTATAATTCACCCCTCCACTTT